This is a list of T cell receptor beta chains from one sample in a study of T-cell reconstitution after alpha-beta-depleted transplantation in children. Each CDR3 protein gets one entry after TCRdb re-called the PCR reads with MiXCR. The table includes 90,000 to 130,000 distinct CDR3 sequences, 5% to 7% detected once. Sequences were derived from PBMCs, mostly from graft donor cells, sampled 360 days after TCRalphabeta/CD19-depleted stem cell transplant. These receptors came from a male patient between 2 and 10 years old who had a stem cell transplant for acute lymphoblastic leukemia, so the T cells may come from the graft donor. Each CDR3 is given with its conserved first and last residue. The D gene is left open where the match is weak. Some rows mark clone size as missing; the rest say once, few, many or name a class of expanded clone.

j_call	d_call	clone_size	v_call	cdr3_aa	cdr3_nt
TRBJ1-3	NA	NA	TRBV20-1	CSARYSGNTIYF	TGCAGTGCAAGATACTCTGGAAACACCATATATTTT
TRBJ2-3	NA	NA	TRBV5-6	CASSRQLDTQYF	TGTGCCAGCAGCCGACAGTTAGATACGCAGTATTTT
TRBJ2-2	NA	many	TRBV29-1	CSVRGIPGELFF	TGCAGCGTTAGGGGGATTCCCGGGGAGCTGTTTTTT
TRBJ1-2	NA	few	TRBV20-1	CSARDVAHSNYGYTF	TGCAGTGCTAGAGATGTTGCACATAGTAACTATGGCTACACCTTC
TRBJ1-5	TRBD1	many	TRBV12-3/TRBV12-4	CASVGGSNQPQHF	TGTGCCAGCGTAGGGGGCAGCAATCAGCCCCAGCATTTT
TRBJ1-5	NA	many	TRBV2	CASSENEEGGGGPQHF	TGTGCCAGCAGTGAAAACGAAGAAGGTGGGGGCGGGCCCCAGCATTTT
TRBJ2-7	NA	many	TRBV21-1	CASSKEGGRVAGGYEQYF	TGTGCCAGCAGCAAAGAAGGTGGTCGAGTAGCGGGAGGGTACGAGCAGTACTTC
TRBJ2-1	NA	NA	TRBV20-1	CCFWGRSDEQFF	TGCTGTTTCTGGGGCCGGTCCGATGAGCAGTTCTTC
TRBJ2-1	TRBD2	few	TRBV10-2	CASSRLAGGSAYNEQFF	TGCGCCAGCAGCCGACTAGCGGGGGGGAGTGCCTACAATGAGCAGTTCTTC
TRBJ1-2	TRBD1	many	TRBV24-1	CATSVGQGYGYTF	TGTGCCACCAGTGTTGGACAGGGGTATGGCTACACCTTC
TRBJ2-5	TRBD2	NA	TRBV4-2	CASSQDWGGGAEETQYF	TGTGCCAGCAGCCAAGATTGGGGCGGGGGGGCCGAAGAGACCCAGTACTTC
TRBJ2-1	TRBD1	many	TRBV6-2/TRBV6-3	CASSYRRQGAIGEQFF	TGTGCCAGCAGTTATCGTCGACAGGGGGCCATCGGTGAGCAGTTCTTC
TRBJ2-3	NA	many	TRBV7-8	CASSLGRVTPDTQYF	TGTGCCAGCAGCTTAGGGAGGGTGACACCAGATACGCAGTATTTT
TRBJ2-3	TRBD2	NA	TRBV6-4	CASALTSGGTDTQYF	TGTGCCAGCGCTCTGACTAGCGGAGGCACAGATACGCAGTATTTT
TRBJ2-7	TRBD1	NA	TRBV29-1	CSAEGQGSEQYF	TGCAGCGCCGAGGGACAGGGCTCCGAGCAGTACTTC
TRBJ2-1	NA	many	TRBV27	CASTRDSRNEQFF	TGTGCCAGCACCCGGGACTCTAGGAATGAGCAGTTCTTC
TRBJ2-7	NA	many	TRBV9	CASSERDSSYEQYF	TGTGCCAGCAGCGAGCGGGACAGCTCCTACGAGCAGTACTTC
TRBJ2-7	NA	many	TRBV15	CATLQGYEQYF	TGTGCCACTTTACAGGGCTACGAGCAGTACTTC
TRBJ2-7	NA	few	TRBV20-1	CSASEITYEQYF	TGCAGTGCTAGTGAGATTACCTACGAGCAGTACTTC
TRBJ2-4	NA	few	TRBV6-2/TRBV6-3	CASSWWGLKGKNIQYF	TGTGCCAGCAGTTGGTGGGGGTTGAAAGGCAAAAACATTCAGTACTTC
TRBJ2-3	NA	many	TRBV2	CAGSEDTQYF	TGTGCCGGTTCCGAGGATACGCAGTATTTT
TRBJ1-5	TRBD1	NA	TRBV5-6	CASSSPGTGRRGQPQHF	TGTGCCAGCAGCTCCCCTGGGACAGGGAGGCGAGGACAGCCCCAGCATTTT
TRBJ1-4	NA	NA	TRBV4-1	CASSQDPSEKLFF	TGCGCCAGCAGCCAAGATCCGAGCGAAAAACTGTTTTTT
TRBJ2-7	NA	NA	TRBV7-9	CASSLSGRTYEQYF	TGTGCCAGCAGCTTAAGTGGACGAACCTACGAGCAGTACTTC
TRBJ2-7	TRBD1	many	TRBV27	CASSLSGGSSYEQYF	TGTGCCAGCAGTTTATCAGGGGGCAGCTCCTACGAGCAGTACTTC
TRBJ2-3	NA	many	TRBV24-1	CATSDEAGSSTDTQYF	TGTGCCACCAGTGATGAGGCGGGCTCTAGCACAGATACGCAGTATTTT
TRBJ2-2	TRBD1	few	TRBV5-1	CASRMQGAMTAGELFF	TGCGCCAGCAGGATGCAGGGGGCGATGACGGCCGGGGAGCTGTTTTTT
TRBJ1-2	TRBD1	many	TRBV7-2	CARTGRNGYTF	TGTGCCAGGACAGGGAGGAATGGCTACACCTTC
TRBJ2-1	NA	NA	TRBV6-1	CASSDRLLYNEQFF	TGTGCCAGCAGTGACAGACTTCTTTACAATGAGCAGTTCTTC
TRBJ2-1	NA	NA	TRBV27	CASSLWSGNEQFF	TGTGCCAGCAGTTTGTGGTCGGGGAATGAGCAGTTCTTC